The next 8 T cell receptor beta chains were all read from a single sample in a study of blood T cell repertoires in COVID-19 (dated by TCRdb to 2020 to 2021). Libraries were constructed by the immunoSEQ multiplex PCR assay. TCRdb took this table from immuneACCESS and kept in-frame rearrangements with V and J called. Such tables lack part of the clones; where checked against another copy, unresolved V genes explain under half of the gap, and the rest is unexplained. The sample table holds about 160,000 clones, of which around four fifths were seen once. Roughly 8.6% of the sample is held by the ten biggest clonotypes. The sample consisted of PBMCs or T cells enriched from blood (not recorded which). The receptors here all came from a woman aged 45-65 years who had recovered from COVID-19.

The V and J genes are TRBV10-1 and TRBJ2-7, with 7 bases that match TRBD1. The V segment lost 2 bases and the J segment 6 bases; nucleotides outside the gene matches: 10. CDR3 length equals 15 residues. Germline CDR1 WNHNN, CDR2 SYGVQD (reference sequence). CDR3 loop: CASSEKTTGAAEQYF. As DNA, the CDR3 is TGCGCCAGCAGTGAGAAGACTACAGGGGCGGCCGAGCAGTACTTC.

V usage is TRBV18 and J usage is TRBJ2-7, with D perhaps TRBD1 (6 bases). CDR1 and CDR2 (germline): KGHSH, LQKENI. Trimming took 2 bases from V and 5 from J, leaving 13 bases between them. CDR3 length: 14 residues. The CDR3 DNA reads TGTGCCAGCTCACCATCAGGGGCCGAGAACGAGCAGTACTTC. This gives the protein CASSPSGAENEQYF.

This clone was seen only a few times. The V and J genes are TRBV2 and TRBJ2-7; weak D call: TRBD1 (7 bases). CDR1 and CDR2 (germline): SNHLY, FYNNEI. The V end was cut by 4 bases, the J end by 0 bases, with 10 bases between. CDR3 size: 14 residues. The CDR3 nucleotides read TGTGCCAGCAGTGCTCAGGGGGGCTCCTACGAGCAGTACTTC. Protein product: CASSAQGGSYEQYF.

The chain is built from TRBV2 and TRBJ1-2, with D possibly being TRBD1 (5 bases). Deletions cut 4 bases from V and 5 bases from J, with 11 bases between. The CDR3 length is 13 residues. Germline V gives CDR1 SNHLY, CDR2 FYNNEI. The CDR3 nucleotides are TGTGCCAGCAGTGGACAGACCTCATATGGCTACACCTTC. This encodes CASSGQTSYGYTF.

The chain is built from TRBV5-5 and TRBJ2-1, with unresolved D. V lost 0 bases and J lost 0, with 7 bases in between. The CDR3 consists of 15 residues. CDR1 is SGHKS, CDR2 YYEKEE, per germline (reference sequence). The CDR3 sequence is CASSLVIGSYNEQFF. DNA for the CDR3: TGTGCCAGCAGCTTGGTCATCGGCTCCTACAATGAGCAGTTCTTC.

This sequence joins TRBV19 and TRBJ1-6; tentatively, D is TRBD1 (6 bases). Per the germline V gene, CDR1 is LNHDA and CDR2 is SQIVND (reference sequence). The CDR3 is made up of 14 amino acids. Trimming pared 6 bases from V and 7 bases from J, leaving 13 bases between. The DNA for the CDR3 is TGTGCCAGTAGAACAGGACAGACGAATTCACCCCTCCACTTT. This translates into CASRTGQTNSPLHF.

The gene calls are TRBV3-1 (or the pseudogene TRBV3-2) and TRBJ1-1; D may be TRBD1 (6 bases). V dropped 3 bases and J dropped 0 bases, with 11 bases sitting between them. This CDR3 is built from 15 residues. In germline, CDR1 is LGHDT, CDR2 YNNKEL (reference sequence). The CDR3 coding sequence is TGTGCCAGCAGCCACGCAAACAGGGTGAACACTGAAGCTTTCTTT. Amino acid sequence: CASSHANRVNTEAFF.

This clone was counted a single time. This chain links TRBV2 with TRBJ1-4; D not certain. Germline-derived CDR1 and CDR2 are SNHLY and FYNNEI. The CDR3 contains 15 residues. With 0 bases removed from V and 0 bases from J, the gap between germline ends came to 5 bases. The CDR3 spells CASSEATATNEKLFF. The CDR3 DNA follows: TGTGCCAGCAGTGAAGCAACAGCAACTAATGAAAAACTGTTTTTT.